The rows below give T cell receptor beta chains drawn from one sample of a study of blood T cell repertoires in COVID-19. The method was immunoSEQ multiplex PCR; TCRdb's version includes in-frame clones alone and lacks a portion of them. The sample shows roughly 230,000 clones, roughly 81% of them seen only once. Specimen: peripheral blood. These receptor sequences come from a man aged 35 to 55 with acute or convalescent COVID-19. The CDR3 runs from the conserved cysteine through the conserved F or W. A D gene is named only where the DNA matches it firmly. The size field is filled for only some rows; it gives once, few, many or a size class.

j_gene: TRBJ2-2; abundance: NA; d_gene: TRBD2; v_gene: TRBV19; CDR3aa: CASLRLTSGTNTGELFF; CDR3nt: TGTGCCAGCCTCAGACTGACTAGCGGGACGAACACCGGGGAGCTGTTTTTT
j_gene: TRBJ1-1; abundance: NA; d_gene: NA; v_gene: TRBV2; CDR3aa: CASKPLWGRNTEAFF; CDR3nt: TGTGCCAGCAAACCTCTCTGGGGCAGGAACACTGAAGCTTTCTTT
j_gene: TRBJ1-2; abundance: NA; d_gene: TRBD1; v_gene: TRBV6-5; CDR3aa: CASSLTGATNYGYTF; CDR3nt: TGTGCCAGCAGTCTTACAGGGGCCACAAACTATGGCTACACCTTC
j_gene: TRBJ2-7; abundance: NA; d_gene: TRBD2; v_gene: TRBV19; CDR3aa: CASSPTGVAGYYEQYF; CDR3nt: TGTGCCAGTAGTCCCACGGGGGTAGCGGGGTACTACGAGCAGTACTTC
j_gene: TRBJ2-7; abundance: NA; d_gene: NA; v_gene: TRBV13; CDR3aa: CASSYQVESSYEQYF; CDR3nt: TGTGCCAGCAGCTACCAGGTGGAAAGCTCCTACGAGCAGTACTTC
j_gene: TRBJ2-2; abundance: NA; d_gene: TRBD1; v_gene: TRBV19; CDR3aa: CASGRDRDTGELFF; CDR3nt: TGTGCCAGTGGCCGGGACAGGGATACCGGGGAGCTGTTTTTT
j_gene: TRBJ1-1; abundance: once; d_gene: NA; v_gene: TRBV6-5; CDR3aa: CASSYVQGNTEAFF; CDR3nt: TGTGCCAGCAGTTACGTTCAGGGGAACACTGAAGCTTTCTTT
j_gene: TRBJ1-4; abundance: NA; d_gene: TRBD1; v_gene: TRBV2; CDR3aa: CASSRGTEKLFF; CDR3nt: TGTGCCAGCTCCAGGGGGACGGAAAAACTGTTTTTT
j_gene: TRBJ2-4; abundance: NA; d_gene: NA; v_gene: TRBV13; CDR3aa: CASSFTGLTKNIQYF; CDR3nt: TGTGCCAGCAGCTTTACAGGGCTGACCAAAAACATTCAGTACTTC
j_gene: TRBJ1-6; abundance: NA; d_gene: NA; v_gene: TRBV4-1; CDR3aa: CASSQEGGSLHF; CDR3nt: TGCGCCAGCAGCCAAGAGGGAGGTTCCCTCCACTTT
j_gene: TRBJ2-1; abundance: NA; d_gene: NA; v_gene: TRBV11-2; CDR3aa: CASSLGGLSYNEQFF; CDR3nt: TGTGCCAGCAGCTTAGGAGGGCTTTCTTACAATGAGCAGTTCTTC
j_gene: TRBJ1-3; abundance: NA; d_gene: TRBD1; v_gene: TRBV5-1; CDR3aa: CASTSGGTSGNTIYF; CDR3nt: TGCGCCAGCACATCAGGGGGGACCTCTGGAAACACCATATATTTT
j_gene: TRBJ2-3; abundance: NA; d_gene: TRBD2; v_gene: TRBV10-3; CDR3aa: CAISESGAGGLRVTDTQYF; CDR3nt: TGTGCCATCAGTGAGTCGGGAGCGGGGGGCCTCCGGGTCACAGATACGCAGTATTTT
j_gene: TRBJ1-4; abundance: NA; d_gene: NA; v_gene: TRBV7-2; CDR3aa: CASSQLDIPNEKLFF; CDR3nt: TGTGCCAGCAGCCAATTGGACATACCTAATGAAAAACTGTTTTTT
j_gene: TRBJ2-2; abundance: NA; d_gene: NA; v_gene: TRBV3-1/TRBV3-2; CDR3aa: CASSQSEISGELFF; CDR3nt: TGTGCCAGCAGCCAATCAGAAATCAGTGGGGAGCTGTTTTTT
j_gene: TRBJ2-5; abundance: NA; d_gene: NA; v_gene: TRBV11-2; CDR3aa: CASSLGLGETQYF; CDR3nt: TGTGCCAGCAGCCTCGGACTCGGCGAGACCCAGTACTTC
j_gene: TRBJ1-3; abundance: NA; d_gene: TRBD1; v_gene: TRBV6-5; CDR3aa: CASSTWTGSGNTIYF; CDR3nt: TGTGCCAGCAGTACTTGGACAGGCTCTGGAAACACCATATATTTT
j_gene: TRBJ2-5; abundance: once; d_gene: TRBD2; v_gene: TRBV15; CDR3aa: CATSVLAGGRETQYF; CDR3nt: TGTGCCACCAGTGTACTAGCGGGGGGCAGGGAGACCCAGTACTTC
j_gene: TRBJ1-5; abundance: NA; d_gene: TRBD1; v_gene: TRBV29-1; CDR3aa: CSVVFWNTGATSNQPQHF; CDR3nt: TGCAGCGTTGTATTTTGGAACACAGGGGCCACGAGCAATCAGCCCCAGCATTTT
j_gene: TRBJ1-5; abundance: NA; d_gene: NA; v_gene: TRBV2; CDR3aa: CASTWAIQGQPQHF; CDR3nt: TGTGCCAGCACGTGGGCCATACAGGGCCAGCCCCAGCATTTT
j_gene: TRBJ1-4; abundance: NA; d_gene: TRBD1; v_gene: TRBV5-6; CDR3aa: CASSWDSGPATNEKLFF; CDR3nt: TGTGCCAGCAGCTGGGACAGCGGGCCTGCAACTAATGAAAAACTGTTTTTT
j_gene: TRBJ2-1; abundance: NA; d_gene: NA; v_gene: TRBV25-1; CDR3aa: CASSDPTTRHEQFF; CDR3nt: TGTGCCAGCAGTGACCCAACTACGAGGCATGAGCAGTTCTTC
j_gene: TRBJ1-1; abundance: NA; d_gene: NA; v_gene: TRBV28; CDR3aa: CATGWETEAFF; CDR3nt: TGTGCCACCGGGTGGGAGACTGAAGCTTTCTTT
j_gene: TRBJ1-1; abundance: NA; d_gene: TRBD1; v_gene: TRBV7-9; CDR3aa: CASRTGGTEAFF; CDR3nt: TGTGCCAGCAGAACAGGGGGCACTGAAGCTTTCTTT
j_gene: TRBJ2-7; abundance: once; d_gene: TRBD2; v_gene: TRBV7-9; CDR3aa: CASSPGTSGDEQYF; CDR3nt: TGTGCCAGCAGCCCGGGGACTAGCGGGGACGAGCAGTACTTC
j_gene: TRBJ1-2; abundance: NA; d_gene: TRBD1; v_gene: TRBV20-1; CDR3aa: CSVQGDYGYTF; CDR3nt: TGCAGTGTTCAGGGGGACTATGGCTACACCTTC
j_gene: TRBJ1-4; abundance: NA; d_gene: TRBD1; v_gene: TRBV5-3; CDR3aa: CARSFPPGQGFWEKLFF; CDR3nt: TGTGCCAGAAGCTTCCCCCCGGGACAGGGCTTTTGGGAAAAACTGTTTTTT
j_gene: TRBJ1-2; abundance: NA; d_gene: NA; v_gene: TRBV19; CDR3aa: CASHQETNYGYTF; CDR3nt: TGTGCCAGCCACCAAGAGACTAACTATGGCTACACCTTC
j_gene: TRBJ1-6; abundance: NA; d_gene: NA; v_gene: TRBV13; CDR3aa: CASSLNRGRPYNSPLHF; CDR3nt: TGTGCCAGCAGCTTAAATAGGGGTAGGCCCTATAATTCACCCCTCCACTTT
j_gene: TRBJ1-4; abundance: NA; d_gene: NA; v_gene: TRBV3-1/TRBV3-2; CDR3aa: CASSHSTDEKLFF; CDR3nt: TGTGCCAGCAGCCACTCGACAGATGAAAAACTGTTTTTT
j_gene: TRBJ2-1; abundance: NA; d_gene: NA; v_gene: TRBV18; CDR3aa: CASSPGRTNSYNEQFF; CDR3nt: TGTGCCAGCTCACCAGGGAGGACAAACTCCTACAATGAGCAGTTCTTC
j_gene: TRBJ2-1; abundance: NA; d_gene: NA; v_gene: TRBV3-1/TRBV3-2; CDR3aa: CASSQGGRSSTYNEQFF; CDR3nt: TGTGCCAGCAGCCAAGGGGGCCGCTCAAGTACCTACAATGAGCAGTTCTTC
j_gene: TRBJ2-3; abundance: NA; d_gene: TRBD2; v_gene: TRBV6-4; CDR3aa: CASSDSAGGPDTQYF; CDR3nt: TGTGCCAGCAGTGACTCAGCGGGGGGGCCAGATACGCAGTATTTT
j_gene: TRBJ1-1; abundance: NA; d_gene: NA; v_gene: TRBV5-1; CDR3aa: CASRTSGSTEAFF; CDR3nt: TGCGCCAGCAGAACCTCAGGATCCACTGAAGCTTTCTTT